The present entry profiles one TCR beta chain with its context. This record belongs to a study of blood T cell repertoires in COVID-19. As for the study in general: PBMCs, B-cell-depleted T cells, or T cells provided the cDNA or gDNA that made up the material.

The germline gives CDR1 SGHRS, CDR2 YFSETQ. V trimming: 7 bases; J trimming: 3 bases; junction bases outside the gene matches: 10. The CDR3 consists of 14 residues. Clones were read by immunoSEQ multiplex PCR, and TCRdb kept only the in-frame ones, dropping some. The sample records a few hundred thousand clones, approximately 86% being singletons. The clonotype was recovered from a woman aged 55-69 years with COVID-19, enrolled during active disease. Sequencing was carried out using peripheral blood. J is TRBJ2-7 and V is TRBV5-1; 7 bases map to TRBD2. The CDR3 sequence: CASVRGGPNYEQYF. CDR3 nucleotides: TGCGCCAGCGTCCGGGGAGGGCCCAACTACGAGCAGTACTTC.